A selection of T cell receptor beta chains follows, all from one sample in a study of cytomegalovirus exposure and HLA in healthy donors. Profiled with immunoSEQ multiplex PCR; TCRdb holds only in-frame clones, not every one. The sample holds 250,000 to 350,000 clones, 80% to 90% seen once. Sequences were obtained from PBMCs. The receptors come from a man aged 35 to 55 in good health and CMV-seropositive. Both conserved end residues are part of each CDR3. Fields, in order: V gene, D gene, J gene, clone size, CDR3 DNA, CDR3 protein. D genes are given only for firm matches. Rows may omit the clone size; those that give it use once, few, many or a size class.

V gene: TRBV29-1
D gene: TRBD2
J gene: TRBJ2-3
clone size: once
CDR3 DNA: TGCAGCGTTCAAGGGACTAGCAGGGGGTTCAGCACAGATACGCAGTATTTT
CDR3 protein: CSVQGTSRGFSTDTQYF

V gene: TRBV10-3
D gene: -
J gene: TRBJ2-7
clone size: -
CDR3 DNA: TGTGCCATCAGTGTGGGGGGTTACGAGCAGTACTTC
CDR3 protein: CAISVGGYEQYF

V gene: TRBV29-1
D gene: -
J gene: TRBJ2-7
clone size: -
CDR3 DNA: TGCAGCGCCGCTGGCAGCGGGCTCTACGAGCAGTACTTC
CDR3 protein: CSAAGSGLYEQYF

V gene: TRBV7-8
D gene: TRBD1
J gene: TRBJ2-3
clone size: -
CDR3 DNA: TGTGCCAGCAGCCACAGGGGAAGCACAGATACGCAGTATTTT
CDR3 protein: CASSHRGSTDTQYF

V gene: TRBV4-2
D gene: TRBD1
J gene: TRBJ2-3
clone size: -
CDR3 DNA: TGTGCCAGCAGCCAAGTCGGACAGGGCACAGATACGCAGTATTTT
CDR3 protein: CASSQVGQGTDTQYF

V gene: TRBV7-9
D gene: -
J gene: TRBJ2-7
clone size: -
CDR3 DNA: TGTGCCAGCAGCCTGAGCTCCTACGAGCAGTACTTC
CDR3 protein: CASSLSSYEQYF

V gene: TRBV7-9
D gene: -
J gene: TRBJ2-2
clone size: once
CDR3 DNA: TGTGCCAGCAGCTTAGCTGGGGCTCGGACCGGGGAGCTGTTTTTT
CDR3 protein: CASSLAGARTGELFF

V gene: TRBV28
D gene: TRBD1
J gene: TRBJ2-7
clone size: -
CDR3 DNA: TGTGCCAGCAGTCCCGCCGGGACAGGGTCAAGCGAGCAGTACTTC
CDR3 protein: CASSPAGTGSSEQYF

V gene: TRBV7-9
D gene: -
J gene: TRBJ2-3
clone size: -
CDR3 DNA: TGTGCCAGCAGCTCCCCCCTAGTAGCAGATACGCAGTATTTT
CDR3 protein: CASSSPLVADTQYF

V gene: TRBV4-2
D gene: TRBD2
J gene: TRBJ2-3
clone size: -
CDR3 DNA: TGTGCCAGCAGCCCGAAGCGGGAGCGCACAGATACGCAGTATTTT
CDR3 protein: CASSPKRERTDTQYF

V gene: TRBV29-1
D gene: -
J gene: TRBJ2-7
clone size: -
CDR3 DNA: TGCAGCGTCGACCTGGGGGGGCCCTACGAGCAGTACTTC
CDR3 protein: CSVDLGGPYEQYF

V gene: TRBV10-3
D gene: TRBD2
J gene: TRBJ2-1
clone size: -
CDR3 DNA: TGTGCCACAGGGCTAGCGGAGGGCAATGAGCAGTTCTTC
CDR3 protein: CATGLAEGNEQFF

V gene: TRBV29-1
D gene: -
J gene: TRBJ2-7
clone size: -
CDR3 DNA: TGCAGCGTTGAATACGGTGGTTACGAGCAGTACTTC
CDR3 protein: CSVEYGGYEQYF

V gene: TRBV4-3
D gene: TRBD1
J gene: TRBJ2-4
clone size: -
CDR3 DNA: TGCGCCAGCAGCCACGGGACAGGGATACCCGGGGACATTCAGTACTTC
CDR3 protein: CASSHGTGIPGDIQYF

V gene: TRBV5-8
D gene: TRBD1
J gene: TRBJ2-2
clone size: -
CDR3 DNA: TGTGCCAGCAGCTTGGAAGTGGGACAGGGTGGCACCGGGGAGCTGTTTTTT
CDR3 protein: CASSLEVGQGGTGELFF

V gene: TRBV2
D gene: -
J gene: TRBJ2-7
clone size: -
CDR3 DNA: TGTGCCAGCAGTGGAGCTAGCGCCGAGCAGTACTTC
CDR3 protein: CASSGASAEQYF

V gene: TRBV5-6
D gene: -
J gene: TRBJ2-7
clone size: -
CDR3 DNA: TGTGCCAGCGGGGCGGGAATAGACGAGCAGTACTTC
CDR3 protein: CASGAGIDEQYF

V gene: TRBV18
D gene: -
J gene: TRBJ2-7
clone size: -
CDR3 DNA: TGTGCCAGCTCTCCTCTCCAGGTGAGAGAAAAAGTAGGCGAGCAGTACTTC
CDR3 protein: CASSPLQVREKVGEQYF

V gene: TRBV28
D gene: -
J gene: TRBJ1-2
clone size: once
CDR3 DNA: TGTGCCAGCAGTTTCACAGGGTCCTTTAACTATGGCTACACCTTC
CDR3 protein: CASSFTGSFNYGYTF

V gene: TRBV28
D gene: TRBD1
J gene: TRBJ2-7
clone size: few
CDR3 DNA: TGTGCCAGCAGGTATCCCGGGACAGGGGAGTTCTACGAGCAGTACTTC
CDR3 protein: CASRYPGTGEFYEQYF

V gene: TRBV10-1
D gene: -
J gene: TRBJ1-1
clone size: -
CDR3 DNA: TGCGCCAGCAGTGATTTCGGGTCTGAAGCTTTCTTT
CDR3 protein: CASSDFGSEAFF

V gene: TRBV7-9
D gene: TRBD2
J gene: TRBJ2-7
clone size: -
CDR3 DNA: TGTTCCAGCAGCCCTAAGGGACTAGTAGGGGAGCAGTACTTC
CDR3 protein: CSSSPKGLVGEQYF

V gene: TRBV5-1
D gene: -
J gene: TRBJ2-1
clone size: -
CDR3 DNA: TGCGCCAGCAACGGGAACTCCCCGATTCCCAGCTCCTACAATGAGCAGTTCTTC
CDR3 protein: CASNGNSPIPSSYNEQFF

V gene: TRBV5-5
D gene: TRBD1
J gene: TRBJ2-1
clone size: few
CDR3 DNA: TGTGCCAGCAGCTGGACAGGGGGCAACAATGAGCAGTTCTTC
CDR3 protein: CASSWTGGNNEQFF

V gene: TRBV6-5
D gene: -
J gene: TRBJ1-4
clone size: few
CDR3 DNA: TGTGCCAGCAGTTCCCCCCGCGCGGCCGATGAAAAACTGTTTTTT
CDR3 protein: CASSSPRAADEKLFF

V gene: TRBV2
D gene: TRBD1
J gene: TRBJ2-1
clone size: -
CDR3 DNA: TGTGCCAGCAGTCCGGGACAGCTCTGGGTCTTC
CDR3 protein: CASSPGQLWVF

V gene: TRBV2
D gene: -
J gene: TRBJ2-5
clone size: -
CDR3 DNA: TGTGCCAGCACCGAGACTTGGGTCCGGGGGACCCAGTACTTC
CDR3 protein: CASTETWVRGTQYF

V gene: TRBV5-6
D gene: -
J gene: TRBJ2-2
clone size: -
CDR3 DNA: TGTGCCAGCAGCTTATACTCCGGGGAGCTGTTTTTT
CDR3 protein: CASSLYSGELFF

V gene: TRBV19
D gene: TRBD1
J gene: TRBJ2-7
clone size: -
CDR3 DNA: TGTGCCAGTAGTATTGGGACAGGGCAGTTCTACGAGCAGTACTTC
CDR3 protein: CASSIGTGQFYEQYF

V gene: TRBV6-5
D gene: TRBD1
J gene: TRBJ1-2
clone size: -
CDR3 DNA: TGTGCCAGCAGCCCCCCCGGACAGGGGGAGAGAGGCTACACCTTC
CDR3 protein: CASSPPGQGERGYTF

V gene: TRBV7-6
D gene: -
J gene: TRBJ1-1
clone size: -
CDR3 DNA: TGTGCCAGCAGCATGGGCAGCACTGAAGCTTTCTTT
CDR3 protein: CASSMGSTEAFF

V gene: TRBV5-4
D gene: -
J gene: TRBJ2-2
clone size: -
CDR3 DNA: TGTGCCAGCGCCCGTTCCGGGACACCGAACACCGGGGAGCTGTTTTTT
CDR3 protein: CASARSGTPNTGELFF

V gene: TRBV5-6
D gene: TRBD1
J gene: TRBJ1-2
clone size: -
CDR3 DNA: TGTGCCAGCAGCCCGGCCGGGATAATGGGACAGGTCTATGGCTACACCTTC
CDR3 protein: CASSPAGIMGQVYGYTF

V gene: TRBV18
D gene: -
J gene: TRBJ1-1
clone size: -
CDR3 DNA: TGTGCCAGCTCCCTAGATGGAGCGGGATTAGGCACTGAAGCTTTCTTT
CDR3 protein: CASSLDGAGLGTEAFF

V gene: TRBV5-6
D gene: -
J gene: TRBJ2-7
clone size: -
CDR3 DNA: TGTGCCAGCAGCTTGGCGGGGGTAGGAGTAGAGCAGTACTTC
CDR3 protein: CASSLAGVGVEQYF

V gene: TRBV11-2
D gene: -
J gene: TRBJ2-7
clone size: once
CDR3 DNA: TGTGCCAGCAGCCCAGCACTAGATGGAGAGCAGTACTTC
CDR3 protein: CASSPALDGEQYF

V gene: TRBV6-6
D gene: TRBD2
J gene: TRBJ2-7
clone size: -
CDR3 DNA: TGTGCCAGCAGTTGGGGACTAGCGGTTTCCTACGAGCAGTACTTC
CDR3 protein: CASSWGLAVSYEQYF

V gene: TRBV25-1
D gene: TRBD1
J gene: TRBJ1-1
clone size: -
CDR3 DNA: TGTGCCAGCAGTGAATATGGTTTACGACAGGGGGTCACTGAAGCTTTCTTT
CDR3 protein: CASSEYGLRQGVTEAFF

V gene: TRBV6-1
D gene: -
J gene: TRBJ1-5
clone size: -
CDR3 DNA: TGTGCCAGCAGTGAAGCGCGCGCAAAGAGGGATCAGCCCCAGCATTTT
CDR3 protein: CASSEARAKRDQPQHF

V gene: TRBV28
D gene: -
J gene: TRBJ2-3
clone size: few
CDR3 DNA: TGTGCCAGCAGTTTGGGGGCCACAGATACGCAGTATTTT
CDR3 protein: CASSLGATDTQYF

V gene: TRBV25-1
D gene: -
J gene: TRBJ1-1
clone size: -
CDR3 DNA: TGTGCCAGCAGTTCCAGGGGGAACACTGAAGCTTTCTTT
CDR3 protein: CASSSRGNTEAFF

V gene: TRBV7-9
D gene: TRBD1
J gene: TRBJ1-3
clone size: few
CDR3 DNA: TGTTCCAGCAGCGCTAGTGCAGGGGGGTCTGGAAACACCATATATTTT
CDR3 protein: CSSSASAGGSGNTIYF

V gene: TRBV30
D gene: TRBD2
J gene: TRBJ2-7
clone size: -
CDR3 DNA: TGTGCCTGGAGTCCCTGGACTAGCGGGAGAATTGGCGAGCAGTACTTC
CDR3 protein: CAWSPWTSGRIGEQYF

V gene: TRBV5-1
D gene: -
J gene: TRBJ1-4
clone size: -
CDR3 DNA: TGCGCCAGCCGGCAGAGGGGGGGCAGGACTAATGAAAAACTGTTTTTT
CDR3 protein: CASRQRGGRTNEKLFF

V gene: TRBV7-6
D gene: TRBD2
J gene: TRBJ2-1
clone size: -
CDR3 DNA: TGTGCCAGCAGCTTAAGAGGCCTAGCGGGAGAGGGGGATGAGCAGTTCTTC
CDR3 protein: CASSLRGLAGEGDEQFF

V gene: TRBV6-1
D gene: -
J gene: TRBJ2-3
clone size: once
CDR3 DNA: TGTGCCAGCAGTGTCGGAGGGGCTAATGGAGATACGCAGTATTTT
CDR3 protein: CASSVGGANGDTQYF

V gene: TRBV4-2
D gene: TRBD1
J gene: TRBJ2-7
clone size: -
CDR3 DNA: TGTGCCAGCAGCCAATTTATCACAGGGGCCTACGAGCAGTACTTC
CDR3 protein: CASSQFITGAYEQYF

V gene: TRBV27
D gene: -
J gene: TRBJ1-2
clone size: -
CDR3 DNA: TGTGCCAGCAGTTCCTCCCCCCCGGGAGGCTACACCTTC
CDR3 protein: CASSSSPPGGYTF

V gene: TRBV18
D gene: -
J gene: TRBJ1-4
clone size: -
CDR3 DNA: TGTGCCAGCTCACCATTAGGCGGGGGGACAACTAATGAAAAACTGTTTTTT
CDR3 protein: CASSPLGGGTTNEKLFF

V gene: TRBV5-1
D gene: -
J gene: TRBJ2-1
clone size: -
CDR3 DNA: TGCGCCAGCAGCTTGTGGCAGGGTGTGGTGGAGCAGTTCTTC
CDR3 protein: CASSLWQGVVEQFF

V gene: TRBV28
D gene: -
J gene: TRBJ2-4
clone size: -
CDR3 DNA: TGTGCCAGCAGTTTACTACTCGGACTAGCCAAAAACATTCAGTACTTC
CDR3 protein: CASSLLLGLAKNIQYF

V gene: TRBV7-2
D gene: TRBD1
J gene: TRBJ2-7
clone size: -
CDR3 DNA: TGTGCCAGCAGCTTAGGGGGTAACCAGGGGGCTTACAACGAGCAGTACTTC
CDR3 protein: CASSLGGNQGAYNEQYF

V gene: TRBV4-1
D gene: -
J gene: TRBJ2-5
clone size: -
CDR3 DNA: TGCGCCAGCAGCCAGTGGCGGAAAGAGACCCAGTACTTC
CDR3 protein: CASSQWRKETQYF

V gene: TRBV6-5
D gene: -
J gene: TRBJ1-5
clone size: -
CDR3 DNA: TGTGCCAGCAGTCAGGGCCTCAATCAGCCCCAGCATTTT
CDR3 protein: CASSQGLNQPQHF

V gene: TRBV9
D gene: TRBD1
J gene: TRBJ1-1
clone size: -
CDR3 DNA: TGTGCCAGCAGCGAGGGGACAGGGGCGAACACTGAAGCTTCCTTT
CDR3 protein: CASSEGTGANTEASF